The clone carrying this T cell receptor (beta chain) appeared many times. What it binds is unknown. Trimming took 1 base from V and 6 from J, leaving 7 bases between them. This CDR3 comprises 13 residues. Germline values: CDR1 LNHNV, CDR2 YYDKDF (reference sequence). TCRdb recomputed calls from the reads with MiXCR, one row per CDR3 protein. This sample carries around 100,000 distinct CDR3 sequences, roughly a tenth of them seen once, and the ten largest clones take roughly 29%. These data originate in a study of T cell repertoires in cytomegalovirus infection. Study context: Matching HLA type and CMV infection were both indicated by public TCR beta signatures. Overall study findings and caveats: Within the response measured ex vivo, HLA-C-restricted CMV-specific TCR beta clonotypes were dominant.

This clonotype was obtained from a human donor in good health (CMV status not recorded). Some clones in this sample may be carry-over from other donors' samples. Sequences were obtained from PBMCs, sequenced either directly or after in vitro stimulation (not recorded which). This chain uses TRBV15 with TRBJ2-1; D not resolved. Here the CDR3 DNA reads TGTGCCACCAGCAGAGGGTGGGTCAATGAGCAGTTCTTC. This sequence encodes CATSRGWVNEQFF. Together with reference TRBV15 and TRBJ2-1, the CDR3 gives the full variable domain: DAMVIQNPRYQVTQFGKPVTLSCSQTLNHNVMYWYQQKSSQAPKLLFHYYDKDFNNEADTPDNFQSRRPNTSFCFLDIRSPGLGDTAMYLCATSRGWVNEQFFGPGTRLTVL.